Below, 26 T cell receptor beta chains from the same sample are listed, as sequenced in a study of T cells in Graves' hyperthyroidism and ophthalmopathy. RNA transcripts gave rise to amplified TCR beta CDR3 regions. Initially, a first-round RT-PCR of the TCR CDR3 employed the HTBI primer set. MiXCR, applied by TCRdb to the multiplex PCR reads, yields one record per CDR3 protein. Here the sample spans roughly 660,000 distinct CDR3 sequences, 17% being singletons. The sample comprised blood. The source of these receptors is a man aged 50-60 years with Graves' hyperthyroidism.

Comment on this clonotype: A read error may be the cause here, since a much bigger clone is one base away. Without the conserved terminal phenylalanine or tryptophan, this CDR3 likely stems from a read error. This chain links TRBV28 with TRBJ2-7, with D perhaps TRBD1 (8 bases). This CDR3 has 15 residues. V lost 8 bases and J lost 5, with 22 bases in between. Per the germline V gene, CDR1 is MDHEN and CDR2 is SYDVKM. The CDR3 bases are TGTGCCAGCCAGGGGAGGGACAGGTGGAGCCACGAGCAGTACCTC. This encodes CASQGRDRWSHEQYL.

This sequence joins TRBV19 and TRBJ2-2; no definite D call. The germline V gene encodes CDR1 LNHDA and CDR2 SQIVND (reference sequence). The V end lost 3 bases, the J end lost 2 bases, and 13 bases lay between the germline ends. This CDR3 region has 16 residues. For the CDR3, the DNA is TGTGCCAGTAGTATTTATGTCGACCTAAACACCGGGGAGCTGTTTTTT. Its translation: CASSIYVDLNTGELFF.

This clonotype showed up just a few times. The CDR3 DNA sequence: TGTGCCGCCAGGCGTCAGTTGAACACTGAAGCTTTCTTT. Protein: CAARRQLNTEAFF. This rearrangement joins TRBV19 to TRBJ1-1; no clear D gene. V lost 11 bases and J 0 bases, leaving 13 bases between the germline ends. The germline gives CDR1 LNHDA, CDR2 SQIVND (reference sequence). The CDR3 runs to 13 residues.

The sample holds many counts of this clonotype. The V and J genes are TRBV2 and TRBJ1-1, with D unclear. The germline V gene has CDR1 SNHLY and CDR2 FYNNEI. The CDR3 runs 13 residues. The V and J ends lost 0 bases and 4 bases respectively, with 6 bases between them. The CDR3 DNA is TGTGCCAGCAGTGAAGCGCCGGGCACTGAAGCTTTCTTT. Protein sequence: CASSEAPGTEAFF.

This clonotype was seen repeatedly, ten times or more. In DNA form, the CDR3 reads TGTGCCAGCAGCTTAAGAAGTGGGACAAACTACGAGCAGTACTTC. Amino acids: CASSLRSGTNYEQYF. V and J are TRBV7-2 and TRBJ2-7; D is possibly TRBD1 (6 bases). The CDR3 spans 15 residues. Between the trimmed V and J ends, which lost 2 bases and 3 bases, there was a span of 14 bases. Germline loops: CDR1 SGHTA, CDR2 FQGNSA.

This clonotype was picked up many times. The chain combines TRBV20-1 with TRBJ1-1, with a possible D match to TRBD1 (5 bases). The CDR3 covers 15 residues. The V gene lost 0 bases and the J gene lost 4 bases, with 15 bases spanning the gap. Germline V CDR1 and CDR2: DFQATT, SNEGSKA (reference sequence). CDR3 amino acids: CSARDPIQGLTEAFF. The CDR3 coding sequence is TGCAGTGCTAGAGATCCTATTCAGGGTCTCACTGAAGCTTTCTTT.

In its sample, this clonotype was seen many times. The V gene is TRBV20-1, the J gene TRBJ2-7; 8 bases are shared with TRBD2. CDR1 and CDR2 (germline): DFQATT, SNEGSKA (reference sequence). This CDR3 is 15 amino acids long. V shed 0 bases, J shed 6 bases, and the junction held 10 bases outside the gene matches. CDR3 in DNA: TGCAGTGCTAGAGACCTAAGCGGGAGCCTCGTCGAGCAGTACTTC. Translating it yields CSARDLSGSLVEQYF.

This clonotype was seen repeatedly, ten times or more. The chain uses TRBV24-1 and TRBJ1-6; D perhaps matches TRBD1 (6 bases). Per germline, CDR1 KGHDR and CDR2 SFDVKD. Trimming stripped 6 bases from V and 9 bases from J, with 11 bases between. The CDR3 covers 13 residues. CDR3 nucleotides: TGTGCCACCAGTTCTGTAGGGGGTTCACCCCTCCACTTT. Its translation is CATSSVGGSPLHF.

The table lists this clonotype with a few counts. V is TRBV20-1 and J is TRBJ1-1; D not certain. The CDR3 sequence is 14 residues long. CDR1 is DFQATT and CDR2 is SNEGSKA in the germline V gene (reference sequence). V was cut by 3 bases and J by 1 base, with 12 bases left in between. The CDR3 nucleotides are TGCAGTGCTAGTATTGGTCGGGGGAACACTGAAGCTTTCTTT. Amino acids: CSASIGRGNTEAFF.

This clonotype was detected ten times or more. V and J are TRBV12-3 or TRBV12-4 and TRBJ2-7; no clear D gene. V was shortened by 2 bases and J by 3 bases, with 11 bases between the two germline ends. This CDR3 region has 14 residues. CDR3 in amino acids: CASSLSDPGYEQYF. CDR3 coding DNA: TGTGCCAGCAGTTTATCAGACCCCGGCTACGAGCAGTACTTC.

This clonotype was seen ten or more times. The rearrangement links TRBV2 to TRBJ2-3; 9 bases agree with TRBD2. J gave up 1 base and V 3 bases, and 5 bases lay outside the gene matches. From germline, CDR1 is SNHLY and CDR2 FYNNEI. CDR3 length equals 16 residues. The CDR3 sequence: CASSDPLAGRTDTQYF. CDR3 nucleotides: TGTGCCAGCAGTGACCCTCTAGCGGGACGCACAGATACGCAGTATTTT. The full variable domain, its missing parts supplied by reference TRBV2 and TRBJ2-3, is EPEVTQTPSHQVTQMGQEVILRCVPISNHLYFYWYRQILGQKVEFLVSFYNNEISEKSEIFDDQFSVERPDGSNFTLKIRSTKLEDSAMYFCASSDPLAGRTDTQYFGPGTRLTVL.

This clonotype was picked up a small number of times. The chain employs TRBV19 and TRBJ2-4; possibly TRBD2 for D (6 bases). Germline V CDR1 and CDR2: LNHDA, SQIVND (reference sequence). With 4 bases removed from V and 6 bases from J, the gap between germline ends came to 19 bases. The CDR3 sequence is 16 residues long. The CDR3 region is CASSTGVLNNLNIQYF. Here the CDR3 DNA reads TGTGCCAGTAGTACGGGGGTTCTGAATAACCTAAACATTCAGTACTTC.

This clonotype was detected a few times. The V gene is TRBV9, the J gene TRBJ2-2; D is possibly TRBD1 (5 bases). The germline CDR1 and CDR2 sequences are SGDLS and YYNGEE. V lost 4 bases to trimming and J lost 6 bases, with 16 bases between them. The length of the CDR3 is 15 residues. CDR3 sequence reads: CASSFPWGPPGELFF. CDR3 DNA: TGTGCCAGCAGCTTCCCATGGGGCCCCCCCGGGGAGCTGTTTTTT.

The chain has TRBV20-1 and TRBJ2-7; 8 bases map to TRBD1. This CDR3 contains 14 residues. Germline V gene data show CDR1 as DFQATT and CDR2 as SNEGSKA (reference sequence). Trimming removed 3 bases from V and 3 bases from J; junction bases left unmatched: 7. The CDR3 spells CSARFRTGNYEQYF. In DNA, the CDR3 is TGCAGTGCTAGGTTCCGGACAGGGAACTACGAGCAGTACTTC.

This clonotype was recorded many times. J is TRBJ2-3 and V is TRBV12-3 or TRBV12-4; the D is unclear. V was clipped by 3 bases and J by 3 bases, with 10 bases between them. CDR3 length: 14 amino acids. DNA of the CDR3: TGTGCCAGCAGTTTGAACAGAAATACAGATACGCAGTATTTT. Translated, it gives CASSLNRNTDTQYF.

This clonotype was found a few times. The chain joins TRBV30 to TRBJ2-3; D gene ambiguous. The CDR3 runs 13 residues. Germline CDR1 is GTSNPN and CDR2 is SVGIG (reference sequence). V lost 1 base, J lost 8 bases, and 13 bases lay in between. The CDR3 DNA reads TGTGCCTGGAGTGGCGAACAGCCTTTTACGCAGTATTTT. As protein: CAWSGEQPFTQYF.

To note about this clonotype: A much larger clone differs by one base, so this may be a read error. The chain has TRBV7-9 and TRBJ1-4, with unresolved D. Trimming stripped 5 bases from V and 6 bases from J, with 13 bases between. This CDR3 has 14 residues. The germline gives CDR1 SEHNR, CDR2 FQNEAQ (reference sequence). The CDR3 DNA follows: TGTGCCAGCAGCCGGAGGGTCCGGGATGAAAAACTGTTTTTT. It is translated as CASSRRVRDEKLFF.

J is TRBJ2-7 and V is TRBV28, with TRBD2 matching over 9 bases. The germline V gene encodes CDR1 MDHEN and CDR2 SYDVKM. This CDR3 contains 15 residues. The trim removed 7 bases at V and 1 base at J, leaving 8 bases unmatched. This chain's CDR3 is CASTLKSGRSYEQYF. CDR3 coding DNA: TGTGCCAGCACCCTAAAGAGCGGGAGGTCCTACGAGCAGTACTTC.

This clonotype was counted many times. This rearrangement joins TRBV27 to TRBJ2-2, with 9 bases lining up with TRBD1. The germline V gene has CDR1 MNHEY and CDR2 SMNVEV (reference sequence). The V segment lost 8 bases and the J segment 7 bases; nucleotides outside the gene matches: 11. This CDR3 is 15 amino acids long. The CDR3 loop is CASALTGTGLGELFF. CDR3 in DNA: TGTGCCAGCGCCCTAACCGGGACAGGGCTCGGGGAGCTGTTTTTT.

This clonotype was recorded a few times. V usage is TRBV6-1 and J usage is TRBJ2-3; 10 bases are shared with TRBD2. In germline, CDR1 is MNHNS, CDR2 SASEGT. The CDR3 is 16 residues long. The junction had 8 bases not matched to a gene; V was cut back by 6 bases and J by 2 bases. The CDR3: CASRELAGRDTDTQYF. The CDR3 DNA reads TGTGCCAGCAGAGAACTAGCGGGACGGGACACAGATACGCAGTATTTT.

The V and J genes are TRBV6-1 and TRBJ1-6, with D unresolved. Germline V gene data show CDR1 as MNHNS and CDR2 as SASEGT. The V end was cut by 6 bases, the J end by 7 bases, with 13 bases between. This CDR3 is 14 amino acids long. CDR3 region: CASRHPGYNSPLHF. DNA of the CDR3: TGTGCCAGCAGACATCCGGGGTACAATTCACCCCTCCACTTT.

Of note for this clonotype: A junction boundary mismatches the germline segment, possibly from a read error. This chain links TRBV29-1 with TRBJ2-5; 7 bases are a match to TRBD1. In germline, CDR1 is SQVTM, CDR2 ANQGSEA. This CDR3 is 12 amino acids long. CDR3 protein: CSVEGQVETQYF. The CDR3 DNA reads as TGCAGCGTAGAAGGACAGGTAGAGACCCAGTACTTC.

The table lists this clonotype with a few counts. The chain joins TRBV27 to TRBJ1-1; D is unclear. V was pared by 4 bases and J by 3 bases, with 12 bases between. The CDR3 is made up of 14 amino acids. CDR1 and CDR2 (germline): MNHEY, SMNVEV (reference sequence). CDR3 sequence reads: CASSSGRRDTEAFF. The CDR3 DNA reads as TGTGCCAGCAGTTCCGGTCGACGGGACACTGAAGCTTTCTTT.

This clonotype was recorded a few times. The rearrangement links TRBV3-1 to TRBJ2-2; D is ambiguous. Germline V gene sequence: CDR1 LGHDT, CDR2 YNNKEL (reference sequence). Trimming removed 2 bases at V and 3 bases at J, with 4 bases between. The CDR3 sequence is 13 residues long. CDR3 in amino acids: CASSQLHTGELFF. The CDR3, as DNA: TGTGCCAGCAGCCAACTCCACACCGGGGAGCTGTTTTTT.

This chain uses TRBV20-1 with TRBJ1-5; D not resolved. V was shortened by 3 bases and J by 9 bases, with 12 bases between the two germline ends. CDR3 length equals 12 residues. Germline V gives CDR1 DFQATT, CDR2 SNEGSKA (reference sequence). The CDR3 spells CSASVMGLPQHF. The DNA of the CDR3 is TGCAGTGCTAGTGTTATGGGGTTGCCCCAGCATTTT.

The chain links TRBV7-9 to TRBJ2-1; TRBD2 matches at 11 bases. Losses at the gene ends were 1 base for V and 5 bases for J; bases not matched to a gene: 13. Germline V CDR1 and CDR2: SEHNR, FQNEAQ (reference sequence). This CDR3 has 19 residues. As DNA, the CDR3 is TGTGCCAGCAGCTTAGGGCCGGCGACTAGCGGGATTGAGGACAATGAGCAGTTCTTC. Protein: CASSLGPATSGIEDNEQFF.